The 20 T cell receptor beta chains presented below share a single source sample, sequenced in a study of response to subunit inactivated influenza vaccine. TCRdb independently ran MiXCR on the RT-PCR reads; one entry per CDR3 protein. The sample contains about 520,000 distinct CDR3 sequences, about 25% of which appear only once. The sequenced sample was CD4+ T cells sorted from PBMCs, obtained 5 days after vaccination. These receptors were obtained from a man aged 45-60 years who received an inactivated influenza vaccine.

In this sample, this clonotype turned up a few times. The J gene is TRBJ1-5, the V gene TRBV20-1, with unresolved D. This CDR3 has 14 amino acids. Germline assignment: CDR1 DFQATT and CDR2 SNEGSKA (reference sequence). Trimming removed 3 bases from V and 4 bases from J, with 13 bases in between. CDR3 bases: TGCAGTGCTAGGACGGTTGTTTCGAATCAGCCCCAGCATTTT. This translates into CSARTVVSNQPQHF.

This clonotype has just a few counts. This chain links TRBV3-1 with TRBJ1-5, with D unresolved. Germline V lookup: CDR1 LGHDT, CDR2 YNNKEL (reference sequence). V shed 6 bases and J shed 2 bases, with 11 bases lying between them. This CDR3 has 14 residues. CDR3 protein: CASSPAWGNQPQHF. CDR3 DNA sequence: TGTGCCAGCAGTCCAGCCTGGGGCAATCAGCCCCAGCATTTT.

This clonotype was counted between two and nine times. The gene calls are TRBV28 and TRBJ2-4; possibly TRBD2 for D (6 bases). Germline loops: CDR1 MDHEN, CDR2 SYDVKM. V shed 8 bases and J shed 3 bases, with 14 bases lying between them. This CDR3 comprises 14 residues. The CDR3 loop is CASGSGAGKNIQYF. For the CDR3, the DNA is TGTGCCAGCGGGTCGGGAGCGGGCAAAAACATTCAGTACTTC.

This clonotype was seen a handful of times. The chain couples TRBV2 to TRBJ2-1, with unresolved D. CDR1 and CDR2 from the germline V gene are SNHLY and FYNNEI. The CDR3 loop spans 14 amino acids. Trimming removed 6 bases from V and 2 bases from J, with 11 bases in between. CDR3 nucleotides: TGTGCCAGCAGGGCCCCCTCCGCCTACAATGAGCAGTTCTTC. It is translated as CASRAPSAYNEQFF.

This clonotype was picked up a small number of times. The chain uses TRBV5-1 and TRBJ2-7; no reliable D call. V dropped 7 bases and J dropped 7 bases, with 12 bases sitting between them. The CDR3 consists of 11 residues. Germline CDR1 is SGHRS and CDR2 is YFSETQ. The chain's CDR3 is CASSQFGEQYF. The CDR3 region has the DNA TGCGCCAGCTCCCAGTTCGGGGAGCAGTACTTC.

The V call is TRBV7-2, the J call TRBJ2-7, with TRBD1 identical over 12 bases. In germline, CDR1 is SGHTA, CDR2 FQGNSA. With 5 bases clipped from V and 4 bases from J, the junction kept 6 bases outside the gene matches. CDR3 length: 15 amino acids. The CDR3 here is CASSLGTGGEYEQYF. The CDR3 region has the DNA TGTGCCAGCAGCCTCGGGACAGGGGGCGAGTACGAGCAGTACTTC. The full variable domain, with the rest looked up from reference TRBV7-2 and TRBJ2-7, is GAGVSQSPSNKVTEKGKDVELRCDPISGHTALYWYRQSLGQGLEFLIYFQGNSAPDKSGLPSDRFSAERTGGSVSTLTIQRTQQEDSAVYLCASSLGTGGEYEQYFGPGTRLTVT.

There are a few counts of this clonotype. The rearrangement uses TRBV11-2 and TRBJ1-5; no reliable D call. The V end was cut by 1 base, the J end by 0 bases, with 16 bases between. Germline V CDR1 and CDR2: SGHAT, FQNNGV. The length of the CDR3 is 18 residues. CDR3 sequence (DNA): TGTGCCAGCAGCTTAGGAGGCCCCAACATGTATAGCAATCAGCCCCAGCATTTT. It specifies CASSLGGPNMYSNQPQHF.

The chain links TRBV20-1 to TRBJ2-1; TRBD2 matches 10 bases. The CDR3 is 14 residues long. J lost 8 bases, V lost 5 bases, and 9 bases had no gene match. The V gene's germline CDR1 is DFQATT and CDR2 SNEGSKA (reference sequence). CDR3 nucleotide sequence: TGCAGTGCTGGGAGGGCTAGCGGGAGCTATGAGCAGTTCTTC. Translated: CSAGRASGSYEQFF.

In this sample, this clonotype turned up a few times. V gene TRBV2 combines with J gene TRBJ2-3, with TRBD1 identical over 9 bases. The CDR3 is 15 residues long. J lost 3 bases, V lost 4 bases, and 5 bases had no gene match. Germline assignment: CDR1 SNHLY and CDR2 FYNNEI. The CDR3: CASSGTGTGTDTQYF. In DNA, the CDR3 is TGTGCCAGCAGTGGGACCGGGACAGGGACAGATACGCAGTATTTT.

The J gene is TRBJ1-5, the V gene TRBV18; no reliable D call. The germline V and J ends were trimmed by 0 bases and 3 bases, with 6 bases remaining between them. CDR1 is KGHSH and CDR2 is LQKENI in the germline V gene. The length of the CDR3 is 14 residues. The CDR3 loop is CASSPPGNNQPQHF. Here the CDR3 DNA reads TGTGCCAGCTCACCACCGGGGAACAATCAGCCCCAGCATTTT.

Here the CDR3 DNA reads TGTGCCAGCAATAGGCCCGGCTCCTACGAGCAGTACTTC. It encodes CASNRPGSYEQYF. The chain is built from TRBV28 and TRBJ2-7; D is unresolved. V gave up 7 bases and J gave up 0 bases, with 10 bases separating them. Germline V gene lookup returns CDR1 MDHEN and CDR2 SYDVKM. The CDR3 consists of 13 residues.

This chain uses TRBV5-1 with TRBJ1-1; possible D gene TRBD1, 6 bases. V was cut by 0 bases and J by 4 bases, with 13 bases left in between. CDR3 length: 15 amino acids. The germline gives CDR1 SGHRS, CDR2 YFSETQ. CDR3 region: CASSLAGGKTTEAFF. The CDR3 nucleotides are TGCGCCAGCAGCTTGGCCGGGGGCAAGACCACTGAAGCTTTCTTT.

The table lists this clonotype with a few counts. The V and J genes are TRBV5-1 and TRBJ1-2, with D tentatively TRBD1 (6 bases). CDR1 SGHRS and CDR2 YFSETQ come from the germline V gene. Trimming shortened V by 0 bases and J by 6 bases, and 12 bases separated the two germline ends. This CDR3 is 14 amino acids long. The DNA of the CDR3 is TGCGCCAGCAGCTTGGCCGGCAGGGGAAATGGCTACACCTTC. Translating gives CASSLAGRGNGYTF.

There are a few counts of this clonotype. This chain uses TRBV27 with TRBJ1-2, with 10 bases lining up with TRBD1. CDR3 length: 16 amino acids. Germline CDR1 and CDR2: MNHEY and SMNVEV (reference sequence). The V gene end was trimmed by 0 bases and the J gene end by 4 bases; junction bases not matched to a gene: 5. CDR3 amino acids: CASSLSTGGESYGYTF. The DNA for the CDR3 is TGTGCCAGCAGTTTATCGACAGGGGGCGAAAGCTATGGCTACACCTTC.

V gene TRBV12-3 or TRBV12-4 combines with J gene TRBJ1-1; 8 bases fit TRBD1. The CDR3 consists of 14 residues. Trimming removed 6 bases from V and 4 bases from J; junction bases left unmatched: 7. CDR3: CASSPGGMVTEAFF. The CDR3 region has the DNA TGTGCCAGCAGCCCAGGGGGCATGGTCACTGAAGCTTTCTTT.

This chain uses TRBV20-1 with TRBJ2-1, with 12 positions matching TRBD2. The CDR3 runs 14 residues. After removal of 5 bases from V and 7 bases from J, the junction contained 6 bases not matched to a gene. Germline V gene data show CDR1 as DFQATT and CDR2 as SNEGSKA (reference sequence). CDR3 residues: CSAAPSGRVNEQFF. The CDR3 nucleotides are TGCAGTGCTGCCCCTAGCGGGAGGGTAAATGAGCAGTTCTTC.

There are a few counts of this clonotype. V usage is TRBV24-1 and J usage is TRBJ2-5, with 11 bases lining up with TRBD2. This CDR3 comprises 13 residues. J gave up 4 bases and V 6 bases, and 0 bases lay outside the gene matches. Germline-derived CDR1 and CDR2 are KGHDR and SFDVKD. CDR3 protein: CATSLAGGETQYF. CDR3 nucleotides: TGTGCCACCAGTCTAGCGGGAGGAGAGACCCAGTACTTC.

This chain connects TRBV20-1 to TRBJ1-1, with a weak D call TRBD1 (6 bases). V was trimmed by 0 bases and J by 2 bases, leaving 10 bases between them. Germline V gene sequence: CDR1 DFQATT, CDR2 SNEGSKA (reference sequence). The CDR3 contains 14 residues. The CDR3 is CSARDSTGNTEAFF. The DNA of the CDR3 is TGCAGTGCTAGAGACTCGACAGGCAACACTGAAGCTTTCTTT.

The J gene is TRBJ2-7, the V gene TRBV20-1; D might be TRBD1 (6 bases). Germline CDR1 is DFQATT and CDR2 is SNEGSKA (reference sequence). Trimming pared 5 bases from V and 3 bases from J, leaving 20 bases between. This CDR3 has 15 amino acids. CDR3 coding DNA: TGCAGTGCTGTAGAGGGACAATCGGTTATCTACGAGCAGTACTTC. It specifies CSAVEGQSVIYEQYF.

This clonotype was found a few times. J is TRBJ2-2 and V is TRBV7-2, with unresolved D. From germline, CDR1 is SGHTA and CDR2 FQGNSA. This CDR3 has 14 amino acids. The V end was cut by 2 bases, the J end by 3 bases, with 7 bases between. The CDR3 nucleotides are TGTGCCAGCAGCTTACGCACCTACACCGGGGAGCTGTTTTTT. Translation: CASSLRTYTGELFF.